This TCR beta chain is drawn from a study of T cells after yellow fever vaccination. V shed 8 bases, J shed 0 bases, and the junction held 8 bases outside the gene matches. The CDR3 spans 14 residues. CDR1 DFQATT and CDR2 SNEGSKA come from the germline V gene (reference sequence). On this clonotype itself: Its matching antigen is unknown.

In TCRdb, the 5' RACE reads were re-called with MiXCR into one record per CDR3 protein. Among under 300,000 distinct CDR3 sequences listed, 6.9% were seen once. Study-level points and caveats: Only a minor proportion of clonotypes was detected across both CD4 and CD8 compartments. Sorted repertoires could include abundant contaminating clonotypes from bulk cells.

The V gene is TRBV20-1, the J gene TRBJ1-2; 8 nucleotides line up with TRBD1. The starting material was CD4+ T cells sorted from PBMCs, obtained 15 days after the yellow fever booster vaccination. The origin of this receptor is a man aged 25-45 years who received the YFV17D yellow fever vaccine. The CDR3 DNA reads TGCAGTAATATAGGGGACAGGTCTAACTATGGCTACACCTTC. This encodes CSNIGDRSNYGYTF.